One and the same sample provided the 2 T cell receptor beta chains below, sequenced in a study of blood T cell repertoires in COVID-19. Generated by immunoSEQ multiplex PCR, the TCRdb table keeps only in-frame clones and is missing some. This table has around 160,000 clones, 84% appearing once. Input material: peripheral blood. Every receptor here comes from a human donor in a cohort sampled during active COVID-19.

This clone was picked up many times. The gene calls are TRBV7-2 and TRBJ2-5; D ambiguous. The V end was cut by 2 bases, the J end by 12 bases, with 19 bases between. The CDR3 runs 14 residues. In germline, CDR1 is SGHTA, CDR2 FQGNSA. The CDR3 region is CASSLLVAGPHKYF. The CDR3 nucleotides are TGTGCCAGCAGCTTACTCGTCGCTGGGCCCCATAAGTACTTC.

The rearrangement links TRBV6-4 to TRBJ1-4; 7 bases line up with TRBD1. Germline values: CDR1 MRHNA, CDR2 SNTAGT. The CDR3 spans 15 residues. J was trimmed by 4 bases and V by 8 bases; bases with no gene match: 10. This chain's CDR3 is CASARDSLGNEKLFF. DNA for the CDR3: TGTGCCAGCGCCCGGGACAGCCTCGGTAATGAAAAACTGTTTTTT.